The clone carrying this T cell receptor (beta chain) was found once. The data stem from a study of blood T cells in healthy people across ages. Trimming stripped 0 bases from V and 1 base from J, with 6 bases between. The germline V gene has CDR1 KGHSH and CDR2 LQKENI. This CDR3 comprises 15 residues. A J-beta primer mix and a sample-barcoded 5' primer were used in a second PCR of roughly 6 to 12 cycles. All samples gave at least 2.5 million CDR3-containing paired-end reads. Each CDR3 protein gets one entry after TCRdb re-called the 5' RACE reads with MiXCR. Here the sample spans about 690,000 distinct CDR3 sequences, roughly 41% being singletons.

The clonotype was recovered from an older man in good health. The sequenced sample was blood. The chain carries TRBV18 and TRBJ2-2; D is possibly TRBD2 (6 bases). This chain's CDR3 is CASSPPGLNTGELFF. CDR3 nucleotide sequence: TGTGCCAGCTCACCACCGGGACTGAACACCGGGGAGCTGTTTTTT.